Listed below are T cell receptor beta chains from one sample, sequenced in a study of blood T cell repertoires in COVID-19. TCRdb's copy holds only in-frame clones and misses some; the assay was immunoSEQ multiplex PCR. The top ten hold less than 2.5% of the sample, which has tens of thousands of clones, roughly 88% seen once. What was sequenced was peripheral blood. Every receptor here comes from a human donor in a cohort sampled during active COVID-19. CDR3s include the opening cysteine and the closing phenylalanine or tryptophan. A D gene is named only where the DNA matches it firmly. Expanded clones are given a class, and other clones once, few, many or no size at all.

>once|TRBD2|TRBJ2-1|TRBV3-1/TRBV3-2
TGTGCCAGCAGCCAAGGAGCGGGAGTGGCCTACAATGAGCAGTTCTTC
CASSQGAGVAYNEQFF
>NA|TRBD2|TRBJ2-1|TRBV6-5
TGTGCCAGCAGTTCTCACGGGACTAGCGGAAATGAGCAGTTCTTC
CASSSHGTSGNEQFF
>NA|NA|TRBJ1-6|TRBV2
TGTGCCAGCGGTCAGTCGGACACCTCTAATTCACCCCTCCACTTT
CASGQSDTSNSPLHF
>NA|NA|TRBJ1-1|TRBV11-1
TGTGCCAGCAGACATTCGACAGATTATTACACTGAAGCTTTCTTT
CASRHSTDYYTEAFF
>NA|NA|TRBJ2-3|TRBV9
TGTGCCAGCAGCGTAATGGAGGGGCCCGGAACGCAGTATTTT
CASSVMEGPGTQYF
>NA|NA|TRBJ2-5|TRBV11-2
TGTGCCAGCAGCTTAGGACAGATAATAAAAGAGACCCAGTACTTC
CASSLGQIIKETQYF
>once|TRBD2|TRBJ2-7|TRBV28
TGTGCCAGCATCCCGGCGGGGGGAGTTGACGAGCAGTACTTC
CASIPAGGVDEQYF
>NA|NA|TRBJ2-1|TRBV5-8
TGTGCCAGCAGCTCACAGTACAATGAGCAGTTCTTC
CASSSQYNEQFF
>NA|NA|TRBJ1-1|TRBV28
TGTGCCAGCAGTTTAGGAGACCGGAACACTGAAGCTTTCTTT
CASSLGDRNTEAFF
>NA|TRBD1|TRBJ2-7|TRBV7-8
TGTGCCAGCAGCGCGCCCGGGACAGGGCACCACTTC
CASSAPGTGHHF
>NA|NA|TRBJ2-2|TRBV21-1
TGTGCCAGCAGCCTCCGCACCGGGGAGCTGTTTTTT
CASSLRTGELFF
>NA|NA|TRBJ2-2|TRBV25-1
TGTGCCAGCAATGGACCAGGGGCGAACACCGGGGAGCTGTTTTTT
CASNGPGANTGELFF
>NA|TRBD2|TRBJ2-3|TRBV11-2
TGTGCCAGCAGCCCTGGACTAGCGGGGGGCACAGATACGCAGTATTTT
CASSPGLAGGTDTQYF
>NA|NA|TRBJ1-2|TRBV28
TGTGCCAGCAGTTTAGTTGGGTCAGGGCTTTGGTATGGCTACACCTTC
CASSLVGSGLWYGYTF